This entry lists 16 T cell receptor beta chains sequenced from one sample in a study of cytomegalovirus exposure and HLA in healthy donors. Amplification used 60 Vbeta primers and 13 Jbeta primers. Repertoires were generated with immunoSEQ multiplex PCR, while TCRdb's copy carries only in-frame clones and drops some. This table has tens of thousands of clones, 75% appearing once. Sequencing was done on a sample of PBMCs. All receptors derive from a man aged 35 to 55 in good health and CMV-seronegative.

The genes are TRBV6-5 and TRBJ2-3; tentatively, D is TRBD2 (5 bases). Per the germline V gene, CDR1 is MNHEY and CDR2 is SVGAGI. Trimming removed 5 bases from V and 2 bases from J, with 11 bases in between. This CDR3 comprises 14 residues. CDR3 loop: CASSQLDSTDTQYF. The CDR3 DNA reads TGTGCCAGCAGTCAACTAGATTCCACAGATACGCAGTATTTT.

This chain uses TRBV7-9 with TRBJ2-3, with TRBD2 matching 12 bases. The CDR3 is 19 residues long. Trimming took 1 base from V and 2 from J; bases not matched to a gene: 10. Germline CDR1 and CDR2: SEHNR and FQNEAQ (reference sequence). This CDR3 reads CASSLDGASGGADTDTQYF. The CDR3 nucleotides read TGTGCCAGCAGCTTAGACGGGGCTAGCGGGGGGGCCGACACAGATACGCAGTATTTT.

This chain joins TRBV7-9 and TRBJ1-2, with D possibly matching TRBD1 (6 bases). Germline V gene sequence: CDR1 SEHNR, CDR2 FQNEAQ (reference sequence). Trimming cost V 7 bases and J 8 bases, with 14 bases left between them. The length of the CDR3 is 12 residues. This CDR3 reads CASNSGGGGYTF. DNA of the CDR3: TGTGCCAGCAACAGCGGGGGCGGGGGCTACACCTTC.

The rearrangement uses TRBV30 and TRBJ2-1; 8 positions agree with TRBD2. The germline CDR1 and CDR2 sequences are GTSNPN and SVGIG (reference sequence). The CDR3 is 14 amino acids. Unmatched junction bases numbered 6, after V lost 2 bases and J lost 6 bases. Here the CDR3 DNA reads TGTGCCTGGAGTTTTACTAGCGGCTTCAATGAGCAGTTCTTC. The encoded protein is CAWSFTSGFNEQFF.

The chain's CDR3 is CASSRGQQSGPQHF. CDR3 coding DNA: TGTGCCAGCAGTAGGGGACAGCAGTCAGGGCCCCAGCATTTT. The rearrangement links TRBV6-6 to TRBJ1-5, with 7 bases aligning to TRBD1. From germline, CDR1 is MNHNY and CDR2 SVGAGI (reference sequence). The CDR3 has 14 residues. V lost 5 bases, J lost 9 bases, and 10 bases stayed unmatched.

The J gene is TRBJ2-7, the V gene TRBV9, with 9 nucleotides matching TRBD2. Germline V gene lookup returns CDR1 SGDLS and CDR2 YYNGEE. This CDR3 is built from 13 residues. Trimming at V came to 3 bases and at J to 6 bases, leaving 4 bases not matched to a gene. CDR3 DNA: TGTGCCAGCAGCGCTGAGCGGGAGGCCGAGCAGTACTTC. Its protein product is CASSAEREAEQYF.

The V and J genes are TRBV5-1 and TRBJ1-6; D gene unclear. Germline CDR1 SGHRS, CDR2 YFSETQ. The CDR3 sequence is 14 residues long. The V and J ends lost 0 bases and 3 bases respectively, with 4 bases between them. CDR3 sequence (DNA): TGCGCCAGCAGCTTGGACGGCTATAATTCACCCCTCCACTTT. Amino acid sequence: CASSLDGYNSPLHF.

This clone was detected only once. For the CDR3, the DNA is TGTGCCAGCAGTTTCCTTACTGGTGGCTACACCTTC. As protein: CASSFLTGGYTF. V gene TRBV28 combines with J gene TRBJ1-2; D remains unclear. Trimming removed 3 bases at V and 7 bases at J, with 9 bases between. Germline V gene sequence: CDR1 MDHEN, CDR2 SYDVKM. The CDR3 covers 12 residues.

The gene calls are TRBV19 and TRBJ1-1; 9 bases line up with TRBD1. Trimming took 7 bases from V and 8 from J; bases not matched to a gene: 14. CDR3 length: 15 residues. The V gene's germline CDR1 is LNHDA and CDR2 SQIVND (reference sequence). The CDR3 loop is CASIPPTTGGGEAFF. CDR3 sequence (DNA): TGTGCCAGTATCCCTCCCACCACAGGGGGCGGCGAAGCTTTCTTT.

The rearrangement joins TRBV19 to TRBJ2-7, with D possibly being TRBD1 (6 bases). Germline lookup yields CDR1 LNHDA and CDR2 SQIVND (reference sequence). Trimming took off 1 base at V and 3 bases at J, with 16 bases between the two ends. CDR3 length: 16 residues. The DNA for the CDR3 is TGTGCCAGTAGTATAGCAATCAGGGGTGGATACTACGAGCAGTACTTC. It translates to CASSIAIRGGYYEQYF.

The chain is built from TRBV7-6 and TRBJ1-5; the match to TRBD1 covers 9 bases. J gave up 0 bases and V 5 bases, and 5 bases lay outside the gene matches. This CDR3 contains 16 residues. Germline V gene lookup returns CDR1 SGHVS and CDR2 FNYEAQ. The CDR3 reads CASSLGQGISNQPQHF. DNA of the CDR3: TGTGCCAGCAGCCTCGGACAGGGGATTAGCAATCAGCCCCAGCATTTT. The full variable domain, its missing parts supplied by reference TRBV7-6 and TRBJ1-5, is GAGVSQSPRYKVTKRGQDVALRCDPISGHVSLYWYRQALGQGPEFLTYFNYEAQQDKSGLPNDRFSAERPEGSISTLTIQRTEQRDSAMYRCASSLGQGISNQPQHFGDGTRLSIL.

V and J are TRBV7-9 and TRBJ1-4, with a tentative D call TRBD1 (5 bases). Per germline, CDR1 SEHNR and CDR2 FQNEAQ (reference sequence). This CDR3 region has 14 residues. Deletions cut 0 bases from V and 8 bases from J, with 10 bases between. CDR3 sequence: CASSLAPRGEKLFF. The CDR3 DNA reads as TGTGCCAGCAGCTTAGCGCCCCGGGGGGAAAAACTGTTTTTT.

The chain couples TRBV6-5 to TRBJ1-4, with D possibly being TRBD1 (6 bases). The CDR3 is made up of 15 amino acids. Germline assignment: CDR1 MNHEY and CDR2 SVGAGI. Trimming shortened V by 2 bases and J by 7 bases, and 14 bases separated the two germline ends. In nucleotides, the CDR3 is TGTGCCAGCAGTTACGGGGGGGGCATCAGTGAAAAACTGTTTTTT. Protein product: CASSYGGGISEKLFF.

As DNA, the CDR3 is TGTGCCAGCACCCCCGCCAGGACAGGGGGCACAGATACGCAGTATTTT. Its translation is CASTPARTGGTDTQYF. The J gene is TRBJ2-3, the V gene TRBV25-1; 9 bases are shared with TRBD1. V shed 7 bases and J 1 base; nucleotides not matched to a gene: 9. This CDR3 region has 16 residues. CDR1 is MGHDK, CDR2 SYGVNS, per germline.

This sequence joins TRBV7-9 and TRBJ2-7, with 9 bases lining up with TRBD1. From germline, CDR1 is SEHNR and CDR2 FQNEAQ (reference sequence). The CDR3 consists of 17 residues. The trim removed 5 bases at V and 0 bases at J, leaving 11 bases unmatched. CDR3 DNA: TGTGCCAGCAGCGAAGGACAGGGGTCCTTTTCCTCCTACGAGCAGTACTTC. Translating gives CASSEGQGSFSSYEQYF. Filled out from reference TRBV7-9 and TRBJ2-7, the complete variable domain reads DTGVSQNPRHKITKRGQNVTFRCDPISEHNRLYWYRQTLGQGPEFLTYFQNEAQLEKSRLLSDRFSAERPKGSFSTLEIQRTEQGDSAMYLCASSEGQGSFSSYEQYFGPGTRLTVT.

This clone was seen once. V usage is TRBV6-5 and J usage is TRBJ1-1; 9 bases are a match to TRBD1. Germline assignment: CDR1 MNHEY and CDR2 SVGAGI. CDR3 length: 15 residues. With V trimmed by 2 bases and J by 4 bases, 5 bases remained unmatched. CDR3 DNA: TGTGCCAGCAGTTACGGGACAGGGAAGCCCACTGAAGCTTTCTTT. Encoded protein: CASSYGTGKPTEAFF.